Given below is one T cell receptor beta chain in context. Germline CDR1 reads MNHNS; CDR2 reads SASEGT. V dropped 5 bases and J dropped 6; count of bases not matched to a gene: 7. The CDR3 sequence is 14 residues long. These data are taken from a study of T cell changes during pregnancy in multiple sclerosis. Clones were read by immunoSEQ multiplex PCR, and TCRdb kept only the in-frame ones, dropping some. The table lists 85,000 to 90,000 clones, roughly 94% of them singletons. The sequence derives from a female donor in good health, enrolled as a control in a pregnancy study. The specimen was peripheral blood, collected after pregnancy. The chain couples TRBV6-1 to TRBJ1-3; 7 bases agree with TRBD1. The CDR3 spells CASSQQGIANTIYF. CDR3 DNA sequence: TGTGCCAGCAGTCAACAGGGGATTGCAAACACCATATATTTT.